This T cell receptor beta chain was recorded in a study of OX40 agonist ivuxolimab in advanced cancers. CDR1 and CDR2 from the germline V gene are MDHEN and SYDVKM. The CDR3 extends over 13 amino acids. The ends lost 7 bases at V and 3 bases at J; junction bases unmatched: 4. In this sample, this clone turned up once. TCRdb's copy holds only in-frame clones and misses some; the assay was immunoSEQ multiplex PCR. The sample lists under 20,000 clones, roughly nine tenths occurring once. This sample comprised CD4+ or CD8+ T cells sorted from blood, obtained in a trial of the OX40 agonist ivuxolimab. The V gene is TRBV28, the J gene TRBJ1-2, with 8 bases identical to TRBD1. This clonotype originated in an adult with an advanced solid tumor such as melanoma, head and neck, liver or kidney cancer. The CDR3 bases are TGTGCCAGCACTCAGGGGGCCCACTATGGCTACACCTTC. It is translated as CASTQGAHYGYTF.